This TCR beta chain was recovered during a study of human T cells and chemical hapten exposure. Study-level background: Among samples, TCR yields varied mainly because of small differences in pooled library volume.

TCRdb re-analysed the 5' RACE reads in MiXCR, keeping a single row per CDR3 protein. Of around 140,000 distinct CDR3 sequences listed, 3.5% to 5% were seen once; the top ten hold approximately 1.4%. Extraction of total RNA was performed on unfractionated whole blood. V was cut by 5 bases and J by 3 bases, with 17 bases left in between. Looked up from germline, CDR1 is SEHNR and CDR2 is FQNEAQ (reference sequence). The CDR3 consists of 15 residues. This clonotype showed up many times. V and J are TRBV7-9 and TRBJ2-7, with a tentative D call TRBD1 (6 bases). The TCR originated in a female donor in good health. CDR3 sequence: CASSPMTGHGYEQYF. DNA for the CDR3: TGTGCCAGCAGCCCAATGACAGGTCACGGCTACGAGCAGTACTTC. Based on the CDR3 plus reference TRBV7-9 and TRBJ2-7, the full variable domain is DTGVSQNPRHKITKRGQNVTFRCDPISEHNRLYWYRQTLGQGPEFLTYFQNEAQLEKSRLLSDRFSAERPKGSFSTLEIQRTEQGDSAMYLCASSPMTGHGYEQYFGPGTRLTVT.